The 2 T cell receptor beta chains presented below share a single source sample, sequenced in a study of blood T cell repertoires in COVID-19 (dated by TCRdb to the early 2020s). Receptor amplification or capture employed the immunoSEQ multiplex PCR assay. In its TCRdb copy, this immuneACCESS table keeps in-frame sequences only and misses some clones. Where compared with another copy, unresolved V genes explain less than half of these, and the others have no known cause. A total of a few hundred thousand clones appear in this sample, approximately 86% of them only once. 3% to 3.5% of the sample rests with the top ten. The material sequenced was peripheral blood. The receptors come from a man aged 55-75 years with acute or convalescent COVID-19.

The chain has TRBV6-5 and TRBJ1-2; 8 nucleotides align to TRBD1. Germline-derived CDR1 and CDR2 are MNHEY and SVGAGI. The CDR3 is made up of 14 amino acids. V lost 5 bases, J lost 3 bases, and 5 bases stayed unmatched. CDR3 protein: CASSTGQAYYGYTF. CDR3 nucleotides: TGTGCCAGCAGTACGGGACAGGCCTACTATGGCTACACCTTC.

The chain combines TRBV3-1 (or the pseudogene TRBV3-2) with TRBJ2-3; D is perhaps TRBD2 (6 bases). This CDR3 comprises 15 residues. The germline CDR1 and CDR2 sequences are LGHDT and YNNKEL (reference sequence). Trimming pared 3 bases from V and 0 bases from J, leaving 10 bases between. CDR3 region: CASSQVGTSTDTQYF. DNA for the CDR3: TGTGCCAGCAGCCAGGTCGGGACTAGCACAGATACGCAGTATTTT.